These 27 T cell receptor beta chains originate from one sample sequenced in a study of CD8+ T cells in alopecia areata. Sequencing used cDNA as its template, made by extracting RNA and reverse transcribing it. Measured with immunoSEQ multiplex PCR; TCRdb has only the in-frame clones, and not every one. Here the sample spans 180,000 or so clones, roughly 50% being singletons. As for treatment: oral pan-JAK inhibitor, 5-10 mg twice daily. The sample here was CD4+ T cells sorted from blood, taken at approximately week 60, from a patient treated with tofacitinib. The receptors stem from a human donor with alopecia areata.

This CDR3 is CASSLAIRGNSPLHF. Here the CDR3 DNA reads TGCGCCAGCAGCTTGGCCATTAGGGGCAATTCACCCCTCCACTTT. The gene calls are TRBV5-1 and TRBJ1-6; a weak D match, TRBD1 (5 bases). The germline CDR1 and CDR2 sequences are SGHRS and YFSETQ. Trimming took 0 bases from V and 7 from J, leaving 11 bases between them. This CDR3 has 15 amino acids.

The V and J genes are TRBV9 and TRBJ2-2; D is unresolved. This CDR3 is built from 16 residues. Trimming took 3 bases from V and 5 from J, leaving 17 bases between them. CDR1 is SGDLS, CDR2 YYNGEE, per germline. The CDR3 sequence is CASSATGRIMTGELFF. CDR3 coding DNA: TGTGCCAGCAGCGCGACCGGGCGGATTATGACCGGGGAGCTGTTTTTT.

This clone appeared a few times. V is TRBV4-2 and J is TRBJ1-2; a possible D gene is TRBD1 (6 bases). Germline V gene lookup returns CDR1 LGHNA and CDR2 YNFKEQ. The CDR3 is made up of 15 amino acids. The germline V and J ends were trimmed by 2 bases and 6 bases, with 16 bases remaining between them. The CDR3 here is CASSQTDSRGDGYTF. CDR3 in DNA: TGTGCCAGCAGCCAAACGGACAGTCGCGGGGATGGCTACACCTTC.

There are a few counts of this clone. This sequence joins TRBV2 and TRBJ2-1; weak D call: TRBD1 (6 bases). With 6 bases removed from V and 7 bases from J, the gap between germline ends came to 13 bases. From germline, CDR1 is SNHLY and CDR2 FYNNEI. The CDR3 is 13 residues long. CDR3 region: CASRRQVTNEQFF. CDR3 coding DNA: TGTGCCAGCAGGCGACAGGTTACGAATGAGCAGTTCTTC.

A remark on this clone: A junction end diverges from the germline sequence, so it may reflect a read error. Other DNA sequences in this specimen translate into the identical CDR3. This sequence joins TRBV14 and TRBJ2-3, with a weak D call TRBD1 (5 bases). CDR1 and CDR2 from the germline V gene are SGHDN and FVKESK. The CDR3 is 15 residues long. The CDR3 reads CASSQTRVATDTQYF. The CDR3 DNA reads TGTGCCAGTAGCCAAACCAGGGTGGCAACAGATACGCAGTATTTT.

The V and J genes are TRBV30 and TRBJ2-1; TRBD2 matches 12 bases. CDR1 and CDR2 (germline): GTSNPN, SVGIG (reference sequence). With 4 bases clipped from V and 8 bases from J, the junction kept 6 bases outside the gene matches. CDR3 size: 14 residues. Here the CDR3 reads CAWTLLAGGHEQFF. In DNA, the CDR3 is TGTGCCTGGACCCTTCTAGCGGGGGGGCATGAGCAGTTCTTC.

This chain joins TRBV2 and TRBJ1-1, with 8 bases that match TRBD1. Germline V gene sequence: CDR1 SNHLY, CDR2 FYNNEI. This CDR3 comprises 13 residues. The trim removed 6 bases at V and 4 bases at J, leaving 4 bases unmatched. The CDR3 DNA follows: TGTGCCAGCAGGCCGGACAGGGCCACTGAAGCTTTCTTT. It specifies CASRPDRATEAFF.

This clone has a handful of counts. The J gene is TRBJ2-5, the V gene TRBV4-2; 11 nucleotides agree with TRBD2. The CDR3 is 16 residues long. Per the germline V gene, CDR1 is LGHNA and CDR2 is YNFKEQ. Germline trimming cut 2 bases from V and 1 base from J; bases unmatched to any gene: 3. The CDR3 loop reads CASSQNSGGAQETQYF. As DNA, the CDR3 is TGTGCCAGCAGCCAAAATAGCGGGGGGGCCCAAGAGACCCAGTACTTC.

The chain employs TRBV15 and TRBJ2-1; D perhaps matches TRBD1 (5 bases). Between the trimmed V and J ends, which lost 1 base and 4 bases, there was a span of 26 bases. The CDR3 is made up of 20 amino acids. Germline V CDR1 and CDR2: LNHNV, YYDKDF (reference sequence). The CDR3 DNA sequence: TGTGCCACCAGCAGAGGCCCGAGGTCTCGGCTTAGGGGTATGTACAATGAGCAGTTCTTC. Translating it yields CATSRGPRSRLRGMYNEQFF.

The chain couples TRBV19 to TRBJ2-7; D may be TRBD1 or TRBD2 (6 bases each). Trimming cost V 9 bases and J 2 bases, with 17 bases left between them. CDR3 size: 14 residues. Germline V gene data show CDR1 as LNHDA and CDR2 as SQIVND (reference sequence). The CDR3 DNA is TGTGCCAGGGCCCGGAGGGGGACCACCTACGAGCAGTACTTC. Its protein product is CARARRGTTYEQYF.

This clone was counted only a few times. V and J are TRBV9 and TRBJ2-5, with 8 bases aligning to TRBD2. Germline loops: CDR1 SGDLS, CDR2 YYNGEE. The CDR3 sequence is 16 residues long. Trimming cost V 1 base and J 5 bases; bases outside gene matches: 10. CDR3 sequence reads: CASSVLGSGAMETQYF. The CDR3 bases are TGTGCCAGCAGCGTATTGGGTAGCGGGGCGATGGAGACCCAGTACTTC.

This clone was detected many times. The rearrangement uses TRBV4-1 and TRBJ1-2; a possible D gene is TRBD1 (5 bases). This CDR3 region has 14 residues. Germline V gene sequence: CDR1 MGHRA, CDR2 YSYEKL. V was shortened by 0 bases and J by 5 bases, with 10 bases between the two germline ends. The CDR3 nucleotides are TGCGCCAGCAGCCAAGAAGCAGGGAAATATGGCTACACCTTC. Translating gives CASSQEAGKYGYTF.

This chain uses TRBV6-5 with TRBJ2-5; the D is unclear. CDR1 is MNHEY and CDR2 is SVGAGI in the germline V gene. The CDR3 has 10 residues. The V gene lost 8 bases and the J gene lost 4 bases, with 5 bases spanning the gap. DNA for the CDR3: TGTGCCAGCGGATTAGAGACCCAGTACTTC. Its translation is CASGLETQYF.

CDR3 DNA sequence: TGTGCCAGCAGCTTGGGGCAGAGATCAGAGACCCAGTACTTC. It codes for CASSLGQRSETQYF. V and J are TRBV5-4 and TRBJ2-5; no firm D call. V was cut by 0 bases and J by 4 bases, with 10 bases left in between. There are 14 residues in the CDR3. Per germline, CDR1 SGHNT and CDR2 YYREEE (reference sequence).

The J gene is TRBJ1-2, the V gene TRBV9, with a possible D match to TRBD1 (5 bases). Germline V gene sequence: CDR1 SGDLS, CDR2 YYNGEE. The ends were cut back, 0 bases at V and 14 bases at J, with 17 bases in the middle. The CDR3 has 13 amino acids. CDR3: CASSVGIQGENTF. For the CDR3, the DNA is TGTGCCAGCAGCGTAGGAATCCAGGGCGAGAATACCTTC.

A few counts support this clone. The rearrangement uses TRBV5-6 and TRBJ2-1, with 8 bases aligning to TRBD1. V lost 6 bases, J lost 5 bases, and 7 bases stayed unmatched. Germline CDR1 SGHDT, CDR2 YYEEEE. The CDR3 spans 14 residues. The CDR3 region has the DNA TGTGCCAGCAAGGACAGGGCCGTTAACAATGAGCAGTTCTTC. This translates into CASKDRAVNNEQFF.

In its sample, this clone was seen a few times. The chain has TRBV30 and TRBJ2-7; 13 nucleotides agree with TRBD2. Germline V gene sequence: CDR1 GTSNPN, CDR2 SVGIG (reference sequence). The CDR3 runs 14 residues. V lost 3 bases and J lost 4; bases outside the gene matches: 3. CDR3 residues: CAWSGTSGVYEQYF. In DNA, the CDR3 is TGTGCCTGGAGCGGGACTAGCGGGGTATACGAGCAGTACTTC.

The chain has TRBV4-1 and TRBJ1-1, with D uncertain. Germline assignment: CDR1 MGHRA and CDR2 YSYEKL. CDR3 length: 15 amino acids. V was cut by 6 bases and J by 3 bases, with 17 bases left in between. The CDR3 DNA reads TGCGCCAGCAGAGACAAGATCATGGCGCACACTGAAGCTTTCTTT. Amino acid sequence: CASRDKIMAHTEAFF.

V gene TRBV7-9 combines with J gene TRBJ1-5; no firm D call. CDR1 and CDR2 from the germline V gene are SEHNR and FQNEAQ (reference sequence). V was shortened by 8 bases and J by 5 bases, with 10 bases between the two germline ends. The CDR3 has 12 amino acids. Written as DNA, the CDR3 is TGTGCCAGCGGGCAGGCCGATCAGCCCCAGCATTTT. Its translation is CASGQADQPQHF. Full variable domain (outside the CDR3, taken from reference TRBV7-9 and TRBJ1-5): DTGVSQNPRHKITKRGQNVTFRCDPISEHNRLYWYRQTLGQGPEFLTYFQNEAQLEKSRLLSDRFSAERPKGSFSTLEIQRTEQGDSAMYLCASGQADQPQHFGDGTRLSIL.

The chain couples TRBV11-2 to TRBJ1-3; D is perhaps TRBD1 (5 bases). The germline V gene has CDR1 SGHAT and CDR2 FQNNGV. The CDR3 spans 16 residues. Trimming took off 2 bases at V and 0 bases at J, with 11 bases between the two ends. Written as DNA, the CDR3 is TGTGCCAGCAGCTTATGGGGACGGAGCTCTGGAAACACCATATATTTT. Its protein product is CASSLWGRSSGNTIYF. The variable domain in full, completed from reference TRBV11-2 and TRBJ1-3, reads EAGVAQSPRYKIIEKRQSVAFWCNPISGHATLYWYQQILGQGPKLLIQFQNNGVVDDSQLPKDRFSAERLKGVDSTLKIQPAKLEDSAVYLCASSLWGRSSGNTIYFGEGSWLTVV.

This chain joins TRBV28 and TRBJ1-2; D is ambiguous. There are 14 residues in the CDR3. V lost 8 bases and J lost 1, with 14 bases in between. The germline CDR1 and CDR2 sequences are MDHEN and SYDVKM. Written as DNA, the CDR3 is TGTGCCAGCGGAGGAGACGGGTTTAACTATGGCTACACCTTC. Translated, it gives CASGGDGFNYGYTF.

This rearrangement joins TRBV4-2 to TRBJ2-4; D unclear. V gave up 1 base and J gave up 0 bases, with 13 bases separating them. This CDR3 region has 17 residues. Germline CDR1 LGHNA, CDR2 YNFKEQ. CDR3 coding DNA: TGTGCCAGCAGCCAAGTTGACGGATTCCTAGCCAAAAACATTCAGTACTTC. Translation gives CASSQVDGFLAKNIQYF.

The chain combines TRBV7-9 with TRBJ2-5; TRBD1 agrees at 7 bases. The J segment lost 1 base and the V segment lost 1 base, leaving 3 bases of the junction unmatched. The CDR3 runs to 15 residues. Germline V gives CDR1 SEHNR, CDR2 FQNEAQ (reference sequence). CDR3 nucleotide sequence: TGTGCCAGCAGCTTAGACAGGGGTTTCCAAGAGACCCAGTACTTC. Protein sequence: CASSLDRGFQETQYF.

A few counts support this clone. This CDR3 is CASSPGGSTPYEQYF. The CDR3 bases are TGCGCCAGCAGCCCAGGGGGTTCCACCCCCTACGAGCAGTACTTC. The rearrangement uses TRBV5-1 and TRBJ2-7; 7 positions match TRBD1. CDR1 SGHRS and CDR2 YFSETQ come from the germline V gene. V trimming: 4 bases; J trimming: 2 bases; junction bases outside the gene matches: 9. The CDR3 covers 15 residues.

This clone was recorded a few times. The genes are TRBV5-1 and TRBJ1-2, with D possibly being TRBD1 (5 bases). Trimming shortened V by 5 bases and J by 4 bases, and 27 bases separated the two germline ends. In germline, CDR1 is SGHRS, CDR2 YFSETQ. CDR3 length equals 18 residues. CDR3 nucleotides: TGCGCCAGCAGTCTCGGGGCGGGAGTCAATTCTCTACTCTATGGCTACACCTTC. It is translated as CASSLGAGVNSLLYGYTF.

Only a few counts were recorded for this clone. The CDR3 region has the DNA TGTGCCTGGAGTGTAAGGGGGGCTGGGACCTATGGCTACACCTTC. It is translated as CAWSVRGAGTYGYTF. The chain carries TRBV30 and TRBJ1-2; possibly TRBD1 for D (6 bases). Trimming took off 0 bases at V and 4 bases at J, with 15 bases between the two ends. Looked up from germline, CDR1 is GTSNPN and CDR2 is SVGIG (reference sequence). This CDR3 is 15 amino acids long.

The chain uses TRBV29-1 and TRBJ2-7; 11 bases map to TRBD1. There are 15 residues in the CDR3. CDR1 is SQVTM and CDR2 is ANQGSEA in the germline V gene. The CDR3 loop reads CSPNLPGQGVYEQYF. Here the CDR3 DNA reads TGCAGTCCTAACCTACCGGGACAGGGGGTGTACGAGCAGTACTTC.